This T cell receptor beta chain stems from a study of cytomegalovirus exposure and HLA in healthy donors (dated by TCRdb to about 2017). At the level of the whole study: An earlier analysis of 587 of the donors reported 276 Gb of sequence data and around 120 million unique TCR beta sequences obtained from around 170 million T cells. An early release covering more than 500 HLA-typed donors comprised approximately 290 gigabases of sequencing data and tens of millions of unique TCR sequences. The genetic ancestry cluster associated with self-reported Caucasian donors included 70% to 85% of the roughly 400 genotyped donors. The study aimed to test whether cataloging public T cell receptors could reveal signatures of past pathogen exposure. The study used immunosequencing to profile the T cell repertoires of hundreds of subjects and linked those repertoires to cytomegalovirus serostatus. In addition to the first cohort of about 650 subjects, a separate validation cohort of over 90 different subjects was used. The study combined high-throughput TCR immunosequencing, statistical association of individual TCRs with disease status, and machine learning to predict cytomegalovirus infection status. To study patterns of TCR occurrence, a later analysis re-analyzed previously published TCR beta repertoires from around 700 donors and added high-resolution HLA genotyping. In the later analysis, no new phenotypic data were used to find candidate immune exposures; instead, reliance was placed on TCR beta sequences and their occurrence across donors. An earlier analysis of 587 of the donors applied high-throughput TCR beta sequencing to assess whether each TCR beta V gene segment acted as functional or pseudogenic. Donor age, sex, ethnicity and CMV serostatus were compiled alongside the repertoire data. In a later genetic analysis, genome-wide SNP genotypes for about 55% of the roughly 670 donors were used, and that subset was treated as a discovery cohort. Every repertoire in the discovery cohort had been generated on one and the same sequencing platform. Class I and class II HLA loci were covered by the typing at four-digit resolution. Typing coverage varied by locus: roughly 629-640 donors for A, B, C, DRB1 and DQB1; 522 for DQA1; around 610 for DPA1; roughly 450 for DPB1. Four to six DR-DQ haplotypes were handled as single units for association and clustering because linkage in the cohort was strong. Across under 500 genotyped donors of the cohort, an average of about 250,000 unique TCR beta nucleotide sequences per donor were sequenced, and roughly 18% of those sequences were non-productive.

V trim: 4 bases; J trim: 2 bases; unmatched bases: 8. Its CDR3 holds 16 amino acids, cysteine through phenylalanine. Just the 48-base CDR3 DNA is kept, in frame starting at base 1. The germline V gene encodes CDR1 SGHDT and CDR2 YYEEEE. General study outcomes and caveats: Presence/absence analyses assumed roughly uniform sequencing depth across donors, an assumption that may not hold. A further reported finding was that TCR beta sequences accurately predicted the HLA-A and HLA-B alleles for most subjects in the first cohort. A later analysis found that TCR association rates varied across HLA loci, with DRB1 alleles showing the most associated TCRs and HLA-C alleles the fewest. The classifier was reported to diagnose cytomegalovirus status with high specificity and sensitivity in both the original and validation cohorts. When HLA alleles, especially DR and DQ, strongly co-occurred, attributing TCR associations to individual alleles was difficult. According to the authors, the approach could potentially be generalized to other disease states and immunological phenotypes. Because counts were too low, about 18 rarely observed V segments, including chromosome 9 orphons, were excluded from the earlier analysis of fewer than 650 of the donors. A later analysis found that HLA-associated TCR beta chains were more clonally expanded and had lower generation probabilities than equally common non-associated chains. Only TCR beta chains were sequenced in this cohort, and the absence of alpha or paired-chain data limited detectable features. A later genetic analysis reported fewer N-insertions in productive TCRs among donors in an Asian-associated ancestry cluster than the roughly 620-donor mean. A later analysis found that most CMV-associated TCR beta chains appeared HLA-restricted, with HLA associations seemingly driven largely by CMV exposure. In a later analysis, some 17,000 TCR beta sequences were associated with specific HLA alleles at a false discovery rate of 0.05. Across donors, most TCR sequences were observed very rarely, whereas some public TCRs were present in many individuals. Linkage disequilibrium might explain the correlated functional status among segregating V segments, but an unknown experimental factor could not be excluded. V-gene and J-gene trimming of TCR beta chains was associated with a missense DCLRE1C variant in a later genetic analysis, and the association was replicated in an independent cohort. A few of the identified cytomegalovirus-associated TCR beta chains were confirmed in vitro to be specific for cytomegalovirus antigens. Immune exposure information for the cohort was limited to CMV serostatus. In the study, 150 to 200 TCR beta chains were listed as associated with cytomegalovirus. Some IMGT-functional V segments, including TRBV6-2 and TRBV6-3, could not be told apart with the 87-base-pair reads, so those segments were excluded. The sequencing pipeline was judged likely to have produced a cluster of highly shared sequence variants as a technical artifact. A later analysis reported that several top co-occurrence clusters appeared linked to parvovirus B19, influenza, CMV and Epstein-Barr virus. Broadly in line with IMGT annotations, most TCR beta V segments showed up in productive rearrangements about 87% or about 30% of the time in an earlier analysis of 587 of the donors. Because HLA typing was missing for some donors at each locus, association tests included only the typed subset.

Notes on this clone: This clone's antigen is unknown. Per-base quality was not reported, and no clone a single base away is much larger than it.

Receptors were amplified or captured by the immunoSEQ multiplex PCR assay. For the multiplex PCR, a mixture combining 60 forward primers for TCR Vbeta segments and 13 reverse primers for TCR Jbeta segments was used. The CDR3 region of rearranged TCR beta genes was amplified from genomic DNA with a multiplex PCR assay. On the Illumina HiSeq System, the amplified TCR beta libraries were sequenced as 87-base-pair reads. The original pipeline was this. A later analysis tallied roughly 76 million unique TCR beta chains across the 666 repertoires, and around 10 million of those chains were shared by two or more donors. Raw reads were error-corrected and collapsed into unique sequences by a nearest-neighbor algorithm in which closely related sequences were merged to remove PCR and sequencing errors. V, D and J gene segments were assigned by aligning CDR3 sequences to IMGT reference sequences. Each retained sequence needed at least a six-nucleotide match to both a V gene segment and a J gene segment. Rearrangements were called productive when the CDR3 lacked stop codons and stayed in frame with V and J; all others were non-productive. CDR3 was defined according to IMGT convention as the region running from the second conserved V-encoded cysteine to the conserved J-encoded phenylalanine. In an earlier analysis of more than 550 of the donors, sequences lacking an unambiguous match to a single V gene segment were excluded. An earlier analysis of roughly 590 of the donors called V segments functional above 56.7% productive rearrangements and segregating when the between-donor standard deviation exceeded 5%. A statistical classification framework was built for diagnosing cytomegalovirus status from the catalog of TCR beta chain sequences. V and J gene assignment, in a later analysis, came from comparing TCR nucleotide sequences with IMGT/GENE-DB human TR gene sequences. In a later analysis, CDR3 sequences and most-parsimonious VDJ recombination scenarios were assigned using the TCRdist pipeline. In a later analysis, every TCR beta chain was defined by the combination of its CDR3 amino acid sequence and its V-gene family, and reads without a unique V-gene family were dropped. As a way to deal with suspected cross-contamination and a sequencing artifact, a later analysis dropped 592 nucleotide sequences that were highly shared and had low generation probability. In a later analysis, a clonal expansion index was calculated for each public chain from normalized within-repertoire ranks of inferred template counts. In a later analysis, generation probabilities were computed using a VDJ recombination model fitted to out-of-frame rearrangements, and the results were checked against IGoR. A later analysis scored TCR-TCR, TCR-HLA and TCR-CMV co-occurrence with hypergeometric tests, applying a repertoire-size bias correction to TCR pairs. False discovery rates were estimated in a later analysis by permuting HLA or CMV assignments 20 times. In a later analysis, co-occurring TCRs were grouped using DBSCAN, with TCRdist sequence similarity added in when clustering inside HLA-allele-positive subsets. Repertoires with fewer than 30,000 or more than 120,000 public chains were left out of co-occurrence clustering, as were five repertoires with anomalous nucleotide sharing. Sourced from immuneACCESS, this table was stored by TCRdb with only in-frame sequences that have V and J called. A share of the clones is absent; for the studies checked, an unresolved V gene accounts for under half, and the remainder has no known explanation. The V and J calls and the clone size are those of that table, but D and trimming were determined from the DNA. The table for this sample lists about 130,000 clones; roughly a sixth of them were counted only once. Clones ranked in the top ten supply approximately 2.9% of the sample.

The cohort was made up of about 610 healthy bone marrow donors. At the time of sampling, all cohort members were nominally healthy, though unrecorded immune exposures were likely present. The donor tested CMV seropositive, placing the donor among the 289 seropositive members of the cohort. A peripheral blood sample was provided by each donor, and peripheral blood mononuclear cells were used for TCR beta sequencing. The Qiagen DNeasy Blood Extraction Kit was used to extract genomic DNA from the blood cell samples. The sequencing input was PBMCs. Rearrangement joined TRBV5-6 to TRBJ1-5, and TRBD1 aligns with 8 junction nucleotides. This TCR came from a female donor in good health and CMV-seropositive. The nucleotide sequence reads TGTGCCAGCAGCGGGAACAGGGGGGACGGCAATCAGCCCCAGCATTTT. This codes for CASSGNRGDGNQPQHF.